This T cell receptor (beta chain) was identified in a study of CD8+ T cells in alopecia areata. The wider study: Patients in the treated group were given tofacitinib by mouth, 5 to 10 mg twice a day. Tofacitinib dosing lasted 6 to 18 months, which was then followed by 6 months off drug. Overall study findings and caveats: Scalp sequencing captures resident alphabeta T cells of normal skin too. An increase in clonality over normal scalp was evident in lesional scalp, especially alopecia totalis/universalis.

In each case, RNA was isolated and then reverse transcribed into cDNA as the sequencing template. TCRdb's copy holds only in-frame clones and misses some; the assay was immunoSEQ multiplex PCR. The sample lists 150,000 or so clones; more than 75% were seen once. Germline assignment: CDR1 SGDLS and CDR2 YYNGEE. CDR3 length: 14 amino acids. The V end was cut by 5 bases, the J end by 3 bases, with 11 bases between. For this clone: What it binds is not known.

The rearrangement links TRBV9 to TRBJ2-2; D unresolved. This sequence was found in a human donor with alopecia areata. The sample was CD8+ T cells sorted from blood, taken at week 0. The CDR3: CASSVSGDTGELFF. The DNA of the CDR3 is TGTGCCAGCAGTGTTAGTGGGGACACCGGGGAGCTGTTTTTT.